This T cell receptor beta chain was identified during a study of T cells in Graves' hyperthyroidism and ophthalmopathy. RNA transcripts served as the template for amplifying TCR beta CDR3 regions. The HTBI primer set drove a first-round RT-PCR of the TCR CDR3. MiXCR was run by TCRdb on the multiplex PCR reads, yielding one entry per CDR3 protein. The sample gives more than 650,000 distinct CDR3 sequences, about 15% of which show up once; more than 8.5% is in the top ten. Per the germline V gene, CDR1 is SEHNR and CDR2 is FQNEAQ (reference sequence). V was cut by 4 bases and J by 3 bases, with 16 bases left in between. The CDR3 length is 15 residues.

The specimen sequenced was blood. This chain joins TRBV7-9 and TRBJ2-7, with D perhaps TRBD1 or TRBD2 (5 bases each). The TCR comes from a woman younger than 35 with Graves' hyperthyroidism. The CDR3 here is CASSSWDPAHYEQYF. The CDR3 DNA sequence: TGTGCCAGCAGCTCGTGGGACCCTGCACACTACGAGCAGTACTTC.